The 23 T cell receptor beta chains reported below all come from one sample, sequenced in a study of shared clonotypes between healthy human individuals. TCRdb keeps only in-frame clones here, not all; method: immunoSEQ multiplex PCR. Found here are 170,000 or so clones, about 66% of them singletons; the top ten hold 8% to 13%. Sequencing input: memory CD4+ T cells sorted from blood. Subset specified: CD45RA-negative fraction. These receptors originate from a man in his thirties or forties in good health.

The V gene is TRBV7-9, the J gene TRBJ2-1; D might be TRBD1 or TRBD2, each matching 5 bases. The CDR3 consists of 12 residues. V was clipped by 4 bases and J by 15 bases, with 16 bases between them. Germline V lookup: CDR1 SEHNR, CDR2 FQNEAQ (reference sequence). CDR3 in DNA: TGTGCCAGCAGCTCGCATGGGACCCTCCGGTTCTTC. It translates to CASSSHGTLRFF.

In regard to this clone: The same CDR3 is also encoded by other DNA sequences in this sample. The chain employs TRBV18 and TRBJ2-1; TRBD1 might be the D (5 bases). Germline loops: CDR1 KGHSH, CDR2 LQKENI. V lost 3 bases to trimming and J lost 4 bases, with 7 bases between them. This CDR3 comprises 13 residues. Here the CDR3 reads CASSPGQYNEQFF. The DNA for the CDR3 is TGTGCCAGCTCACCTGGACAATACAATGAGCAGTTCTTC.

This clone was counted only a few times. This chain uses TRBV5-6 with TRBJ2-7; D is tentatively TRBD1 or TRBD2 (5 bases each). V was trimmed by 4 bases and J by 0 bases, leaving 11 bases between them. CDR1 is SGHDT and CDR2 is YYEEEE in the germline V gene. This CDR3 spans 14 amino acids. In nucleotides, the CDR3 is TGTGCCAGCAGCGCCGGGACGGTCTCCTACGAGCAGTACTTC. Translation: CASSAGTVSYEQYF.

At least ten counts were recorded for this clone. This chain links TRBV6-1 with TRBJ2-1; D possibly corresponds to TRBD2 (5 bases). V was trimmed by 6 bases and J by 0 bases, leaving 9 bases between them. This CDR3 contains 14 residues. CDR1 is MNHNS and CDR2 is SASEGT in the germline V gene. CDR3 sequence: CASRDWSSYNEQFF. The DNA for the CDR3 is TGTGCCAGCAGGGACTGGAGCTCCTACAATGAGCAGTTCTTC.

The V call is TRBV6-1, the J call TRBJ1-1; D gene ambiguous. This CDR3 region has 14 residues. CDR1 MNHNS and CDR2 SASEGT come from the germline V gene. Trimming took off 2 bases at V and 5 bases at J, with 12 bases between the two ends. CDR3 nucleotide sequence: TGTGCCAGCAGTGAAATGGTGAGGTTTACTGAAGCTTTCTTT. The encoded protein is CASSEMVRFTEAFF.

The J gene is TRBJ2-5, the V gene TRBV19; the match to TRBD2 covers 8 bases. Germline lookup yields CDR1 LNHDA and CDR2 SQIVND (reference sequence). This CDR3 is built from 15 residues. After removal of 5 bases from V and 5 bases from J, the junction contained 10 bases not matched to a gene. CDR3 sequence (DNA): TGTGCCAGTAGTCAGAGCGGGAGTGGGTTTGAGACCCAGTACTTC. It translates to CASSQSGSGFETQYF. Variable domain in full (rest from reference TRBV19 and TRBJ2-5): DGGITQSPKYLFRKEGQNVTLSCEQNLNHDAMYWYRQDPGQGLRLIYYSQIVNDFQKGDIAEGYSVSREKKESFPLTVTSAQKNPTAFYLCASSQSGSGFETQYFGPGTRLLVL.

V and J are TRBV29-1 and TRBJ1-1, with a weak D call TRBD1 (5 bases). CDR1 is SQVTM and CDR2 is ANQGSEA in the germline V gene. The CDR3 spans 14 residues. Trimming left V 7 bases short and J 2 bases short, with 17 bases between. This CDR3 reads CSGAPGRDNTEAFF. The CDR3 DNA sequence: TGCAGCGGAGCCCCAGGGAGGGACAACACTGAAGCTTTCTTT.

The V call is TRBV5-1, the J call TRBJ2-5; D might be TRBD1 (6 bases). The ends were cut back, 7 bases at V and 5 bases at J, with 15 bases in the middle. The CDR3 has 13 residues. The V gene's germline CDR1 is SGHRS and CDR2 YFSETQ. CDR3 sequence (DNA): TGCGCCAGCGGCCCGGGGCAGGGGGAGACCCAGTACTTC. Translation gives CASGPGQGETQYF.

This clone was detected many times. This chain connects TRBV9 to TRBJ2-1; 7 bases are shared with TRBD2. Trimming cost V 0 bases and J 7 bases; bases outside gene matches: 13. Germline CDR1 is SGDLS and CDR2 is YYNGEE. The CDR3 is 17 residues long. CDR3 region: CASSVDPLSGIQNEQFF. CDR3 nucleotide sequence: TGTGCCAGCAGCGTAGACCCCCTGAGCGGGATTCAAAATGAGCAGTTCTTC.

The J gene is TRBJ2-7, the V gene TRBV5-1; D ambiguous. The CDR3 length is 13 residues. Germline CDR1 is SGHRS and CDR2 is YFSETQ. V lost 4 bases to trimming and J lost 4 bases, with 12 bases between them. The CDR3, as DNA: TGCGCCAGCAGCCTCCCTACGGCGTACGAGCAGTACTTC. Protein product: CASSLPTAYEQYF.

The chain uses TRBV5-4 and TRBJ2-7; D perhaps matches TRBD1 (6 bases). CDR3 length equals 13 residues. Germline-derived CDR1 and CDR2 are SGHNT and YYREEE (reference sequence). V was cut by 1 base and J by 5 bases, with 10 bases left in between. The CDR3 region has the DNA TGTGCCAGCAGCTTGACAGGGCCCGACGAGCAGTACTTC. Protein product: CASSLTGPDEQYF.

The DNA of the CDR3 is TGTGCCAGCAGCTTAGGTCAGGGGAGGACTGAAGCTTTCTTT. This codes for CASSLGQGRTEAFF. The chain carries TRBV11-2 and TRBJ1-1; tentative D call: TRBD1 (6 bases). Germline CDR1 and CDR2: SGHAT and FQNNGV. V was clipped by 1 base and J by 5 bases, with 11 bases between them. The CDR3 length is 14 residues.

This chain connects TRBV5-1 to TRBJ2-1, with 8 bases lining up with TRBD2. Looked up from germline, CDR1 is SGHRS and CDR2 is YFSETQ. The CDR3 runs 16 residues. V shed 2 bases and J 9 bases; nucleotides not matched to a gene: 13. The CDR3 is CASSLGAGVSGSEQFF. The CDR3 bases are TGCGCCAGCAGCTTAGGAGCGGGAGTTTCTGGCAGTGAGCAGTTCTTC.

This chain joins TRBV2 and TRBJ1-5; D is ambiguous. This CDR3 has 14 amino acids. V gave up 3 bases and J gave up 4 bases, with 10 bases separating them. Germline assignment: CDR1 SNHLY and CDR2 FYNNEI. The CDR3 here is CASSEGFGNQPQHF. CDR3 bases: TGTGCCAGCAGTGAGGGTTTTGGGAATCAGCCCCAGCATTTT.

CDR3 nucleotide sequence: TGTGCCAGCAGCTTAGTCGCAGGGACGAACACTGAAGCTTTCTTT. It codes for CASSLVAGTNTEAFF. The chain links TRBV7-6 to TRBJ1-1; D might be TRBD1 (5 bases). There are 15 residues in the CDR3. The germline gives CDR1 SGHVS, CDR2 FNYEAQ. V was pared by 1 base and J by 1 base, with 10 bases between.

The genes are TRBV11-1 and TRBJ2-3, with no clear D. V lost 1 base, J lost 7 bases, and 9 bases lay in between. From germline, CDR1 is SGHAT and CDR2 FQDESV (reference sequence). CDR3 length: 13 amino acids. The CDR3 protein is CASSLGSRNTQYF. CDR3 nucleotides: TGTGCCAGCAGCTTAGGGAGTCGAAATACGCAGTATTTT.

This rearrangement joins TRBV7-3 to TRBJ2-6; D remains ambiguous. Per germline, CDR1 SGHTA and CDR2 FQGTGA. The CDR3 has 15 amino acids. V shed 2 bases and J shed 1 base, with 6 bases lying between them. The CDR3 DNA is TGTGCCAGCAGCTTACTCCATTCTGGGGCCAACGTCCTGACTTTC. Translation gives CASSLLHSGANVLTF.

This clone turned up a few times. The chain uses TRBV10-1 and TRBJ2-1; TRBD1 agrees at 10 bases. CDR3 length equals 17 residues. The germline V gene has CDR1 WNHNN and CDR2 SYGVQD (reference sequence). V trimming: 5 bases; J trimming: 9 bases; junction bases outside the gene matches: 16. The CDR3 protein is CASSPTGGHHRHGEQFF. CDR3 DNA: TGCGCCAGCAGTCCGACAGGGGGCCACCATAGGCATGGTGAGCAGTTCTTC.

The rearrangement uses TRBV7-6 and TRBJ2-1; TRBD1 agrees at 7 bases. The CDR3 totals 15 residues. Per germline, CDR1 SGHVS and CDR2 FNYEAQ. V was pared by 2 bases and J by 7 bases, with 8 bases of the junction left unmatched. The CDR3 spells CASSLLSGGSNEQFF. The CDR3 DNA reads as TGTGCCAGCAGCTTACTGTCAGGGGGTAGTAATGAGCAGTTCTTC.

This clone was detected only a few times. The rearrangement joins TRBV27 to TRBJ2-7; 12 bases match TRBD1. Unmatched junction bases numbered 19, after V lost 0 bases and J lost 7 bases. CDR3 length: 20 residues. Germline CDR1 is MNHEY and CDR2 is SMNVEV (reference sequence). The CDR3 loop reads CASSLSGTGGTNYLRKEQYF. The DNA of the CDR3 is TGTGCCAGCAGTTTATCGGGGACAGGGGGCACAAATTACCTACGAAAGGAGCAGTACTTC.

The chain has TRBV9 and TRBJ2-1, with TRBD1 identical over 9 bases. Germline V lookup: CDR1 SGDLS, CDR2 YYNGEE. Trimming took 0 bases from V and 6 from J; bases not matched to a gene: 4. There are 15 residues in the CDR3. The chain's CDR3 is CASSVGGTGTNEQFF. The CDR3 region has the DNA TGTGCCAGCAGCGTAGGGGGGACAGGGACCAATGAGCAGTTCTTC. The complete variable domain, with remaining parts taken from reference TRBV9 and TRBJ2-1, reads DSGVTQTPKHLITATGQRVTLRCSPRSGDLSVYWYQQSLDQGLQFLIQYYNGEERAKGNILERFSAQQFPDLHSELNLSSLELGDSALYFCASSVGGTGTNEQFFGPGTRLTVL.

J is TRBJ2-1 and V is TRBV4-3, with unresolved D. This CDR3 is built from 16 residues. Germline assignment: CDR1 LGHNA and CDR2 YSLEER. V was cut by 0 bases and J by 2 bases, with 11 bases left in between. CDR3 nucleotides: TGCGCCAGCAGCCAAGATAAGGCGTCCCCCTACAATGAGCAGTTCTTC. Translating it yields CASSQDKASPYNEQFF.

V and J are TRBV9 and TRBJ2-3, with D possibly called TRBD1 or TRBD2 (6 bases each). The V end was cut by 4 bases, the J end by 2 bases, with 14 bases between. This CDR3 spans 15 amino acids. Germline CDR1 is SGDLS and CDR2 is YYNGEE. In DNA form, the CDR3 reads TGTGCCAGCAGCAGAGGGGGGTGGGACACAGATACGCAGTATTTT. Translating it yields CASSRGGWDTDTQYF.